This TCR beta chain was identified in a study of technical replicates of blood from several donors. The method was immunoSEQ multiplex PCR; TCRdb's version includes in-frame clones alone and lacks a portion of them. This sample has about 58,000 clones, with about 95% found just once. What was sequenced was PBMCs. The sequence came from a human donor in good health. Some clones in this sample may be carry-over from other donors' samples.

This CDR3 is CASSAGRSSGEMRETQYF. The CDR3 region has the DNA TGCGCCAGCAGCGCTGGGCGGTCTAGCGGGGAAATGCGAGAGACCCAGTACTTC. This chain uses TRBV5-1 with TRBJ2-5; TRBD2 agrees at 9 bases. CDR3 size: 18 residues. The junction had 17 bases not matched to a gene; V was cut back by 4 bases and J by 4 bases. CDR1 and CDR2 from the germline V gene are SGHRS and YFSETQ.